The entry below gives a single T cell receptor (beta chain) sequence along with its context. The antigen remains undetermined. All patients relapsed after autologous stem cell transplantation, and brentuximab vedotin exposure varied. Patients reached a best response of complete response, partial response or progressive disease. These data come from a study of PD-1 blockade in classical Hodgkin lymphoma. Findings and limits, study-wide: Complete responders started with a diversity level that resembled newly diagnosed patients at baseline.

Sequencing was performed with immunoSEQ multiplex PCR; in TCRdb, only in-frame clones are kept and a portion is missing. The sample has tens of thousands of clones; about nine tenths are singletons. The length of the CDR3 is 15 residues. The J segment lost 4 bases and the V segment lost 6 bases, leaving 10 bases of the junction unmatched. In germline, CDR1 is SQVTM, CDR2 ANQGSEA. The rearrangement joins TRBV29-1 to TRBJ2-7, with 12 bases fitting TRBD2. This sample comprised peripheral blood mononuclear cells (PBMCs), obtained at baseline. This TCR was sampled from a human donor with classical Hodgkin lymphoma. This CDR3 reads CSVQPLAGGTYEQYF. The DNA of the CDR3 is TGCAGCGTCCAGCCTCTAGCGGGAGGGACATACGAGCAGTACTTC.